What follows are 21 T cell receptor beta chains derived from one specimen sequenced in a study of OX40 agonist ivuxolimab in advanced cancers. Assay used: immunoSEQ multiplex PCR; TCRdb lists only in-frame clones, some missing. The data hold 60,000 to 85,000 clones, with approximately 92% observed a single time. Sequenced material: CD4+ or CD8+ T cells sorted from blood, taken in a trial of the OX40 agonist ivuxolimab. Receptor source: an adult with an advanced solid tumor such as melanoma, head and neck, liver or kidney cancer.

This clone came up once. The chain carries TRBV13 and TRBJ2-3, with 16 bases lining up with TRBD2. This CDR3 is 20 amino acids long. CDR1 is PRHDT and CDR2 is FYEKMQ in the germline V gene (reference sequence). Trimming removed 5 bases from V and 3 bases from J; junction bases left unmatched: 14. The CDR3 is CASSLLYPGLAGGQTDTQYF. In DNA, the CDR3 is TGTGCCAGCAGCCTACTCTATCCGGGACTAGCGGGGGGGCAAACAGATACGCAGTATTTT.

CDR3 sequence: CASSDWRGASTDTQYF. CDR3 sequence (DNA): TGTGCCAGCAGTGACTGGCGGGGGGCTAGCACAGATACGCAGTATTTT. V is TRBV6-1 and J is TRBJ2-3, with 8 bases fitting TRBD2. The CDR3 runs 16 residues. J lost 0 bases, V lost 3 bases, and 5 bases had no gene match. The germline gives CDR1 MNHNS, CDR2 SASEGT.

The sample holds one count of this clone. The chain recombines TRBV4-3 with TRBJ1-1, with D possibly matching TRBD1 (5 bases). The V and J ends lost 0 bases and 5 bases respectively, with 13 bases between them. The germline CDR1 and CDR2 sequences are LGHNA and YSLEER. The CDR3 is made up of 15 amino acids. CDR3 amino acids: CASSQERGFWTEAFF. The CDR3 nucleotides are TGCGCCAGCAGCCAAGAGCGGGGGTTTTGGACTGAAGCTTTCTTT.

For this clone: At one of its ends the junction is not consistent with the germline gene, which may arise from a read error. This rearrangement joins TRBV27 to TRBJ2-7, with D perhaps assigned TRBD1 or TRBD2 (5 bases each). The CDR3 has 13 amino acids. Germline V gene data show CDR1 as MNHEY and CDR2 as SMNVEV (reference sequence). CDR3 residues: CASSFSGTEAYFF. CDR3 DNA: TGTGCCAGCAGTTTCTCCGGGACGGAGGCCTATTTCTTC.

V usage is TRBV27 and J usage is TRBJ2-7; a weak D match, TRBD1 (6 bases). CDR1 and CDR2 (germline): MNHEY, SMNVEV (reference sequence). Trimming took 9 bases from V and 0 from J, leaving 15 bases between them. The length of the CDR3 is 14 residues. CDR3 amino acids: CASGQILSSYEQYF. The CDR3 nucleotides read TGTGCCAGTGGACAGATCCTGAGCTCCTACGAGCAGTACTTC.

The chain recombines TRBV6-6 with TRBJ2-1, with TRBD2 as a possible D gene (6 bases). Trimming shortened V by 6 bases and J by 6 bases, and 6 bases separated the two germline ends. The CDR3 has 11 residues. The germline V gene encodes CDR1 MNHNY and CDR2 SVGAGI (reference sequence). The DNA for the CDR3 is TGTGCCAGCAGACTAGCCAATGAGCAGTTCTTC. This gives the protein CASRLANEQFF.

The chain links TRBV5-1 to TRBJ2-7; 9 bases line up with TRBD1. V lost 4 bases and J lost 4; bases outside the gene matches: 9. The germline V gene has CDR1 SGHRS and CDR2 YFSETQ. The CDR3 has 15 residues. CDR3 region: CASSATGQGWYEQYF. As DNA, the CDR3 is TGCGCCAGCAGCGCCACCGGACAGGGGTGGTACGAGCAGTACTTC. Full variable domain (outside the CDR3, taken from reference TRBV5-1 and TRBJ2-7): KAGVTQTPRYLIKTRGQQVTLSCSPISGHRSVSWYQQTPGQGLQFLFEYFSETQRNKGNFPGRFSGRQFSNSRSEMNVSTLELGDSALYLCASSATGQGWYEQYFGPGTRLTVT.

This chain connects TRBV7-9 to TRBJ2-2; D call uncertain. The CDR3 loop spans 14 amino acids. Germline loops: CDR1 SEHNR, CDR2 FQNEAQ (reference sequence). V lost 5 bases to trimming and J lost 5 bases, with 12 bases between them. In nucleotides, the CDR3 is TGTGCCAGCAGCCGAATCCAGGAGACCGGGGAGCTGTTTTTT. The encoded protein is CASSRIQETGELFF.

The gene calls are TRBV6-1 and TRBJ2-7; TRBD2 aligns across 12 bases. Trimming took 6 bases from V and 4 from J; bases not matched to a gene: 7. The CDR3 extends over 15 amino acids. Germline CDR1 is MNHNS and CDR2 is SASEGT. CDR3 sequence: CASRETSGGFYEQYF. In DNA form, the CDR3 reads TGTGCCAGCAGGGAAACTAGCGGGGGGTTTTACGAGCAGTACTTC.

CDR3 nucleotides: TGTGCCAGCAGCCCAGTGGGGACCGGTGAAGCTTTCTTT. This codes for CASSPVGTGEAFF. This chain joins TRBV6-5 and TRBJ1-1; D might be TRBD1 (5 bases). The germline gives CDR1 MNHEY, CDR2 SVGAGI. CDR3 length equals 13 residues. V was clipped by 6 bases and J by 7 bases, with 15 bases between them.

The CDR3 reads CASRDTATYEQYF. The DNA of the CDR3 is TGTGCCAGCAGAGATACAGCCACCTACGAGCAGTACTTC. The rearrangement joins TRBV7-9 to TRBJ2-7; D is undetermined. The V end was cut by 6 bases, the J end by 2 bases, with 11 bases between. This CDR3 is 13 amino acids long. Per germline, CDR1 SEHNR and CDR2 FQNEAQ (reference sequence).

The chain has TRBV12-5 and TRBJ2-7; TRBD1 matches 9 bases. After removal of 2 bases from V and 2 bases from J, the junction contained 13 bases not matched to a gene. CDR3 size: 18 residues. Germline V gives CDR1 LGHNT, CDR2 FRNRAP. In nucleotides, the CDR3 is TGTGCTAGTGGTTTGATGCCAAACCCGGGACAGGGCCCCTACGAGCAGTACTTC. Residues: CASGLMPNPGQGPYEQYF.

The rearrangement links TRBV19 to TRBJ1-1; perhaps TRBD1 as D (5 bases). The CDR3 is 14 amino acids. V gave up 5 bases and J gave up 1 base, with 11 bases separating them. Germline V CDR1 and CDR2: LNHDA, SQIVND (reference sequence). The CDR3 region is CASSPGRGNTEAFF. CDR3 in DNA: TGTGCCAGTAGTCCCGGGAGGGGGAACACTGAAGCTTTCTTT.

This clone was counted once. V gene TRBV9 combines with J gene TRBJ2-3; D is ambiguous. CDR3 size: 14 residues. CDR1 and CDR2 (germline): SGDLS, YYNGEE. Trimming cost V 4 bases and J 5 bases, with 14 bases left between them. CDR3 loop: CASSPPSLEDTQYF. The CDR3 coding sequence is TGTGCCAGCAGCCCCCCGTCTCTGGAAGATACGCAGTATTTT.

This chain connects TRBV4-1 to TRBJ1-1; D is possibly TRBD1 (6 bases). In germline, CDR1 is MGHRA, CDR2 YSYEKL. With 5 bases removed from V and 8 bases from J, the gap between germline ends came to 15 bases. The CDR3 consists of 13 residues. The CDR3 protein is CASSSSAGQEAFF. In nucleotides, the CDR3 is TGCGCCAGCAGCTCCTCAGCGGGACAAGAAGCTTTCTTT.

The chain has TRBV12-5 and TRBJ2-3, with TRBD2 matching over 14 bases. The junction had 7 bases not matched to a gene; V was cut back by 5 bases and J by 0 bases. CDR1 is LGHNT, CDR2 FRNRAP, per germline. The CDR3 covers 18 residues. The CDR3: CASGPGLAGGFSTDTQYF. In DNA form, the CDR3 reads TGTGCTAGTGGTCCAGGACTAGCGGGGGGCTTTAGCACAGATACGCAGTATTTT.

This chain joins TRBV27 and TRBJ1-2; TRBD1 might be the D (6 bases). V was shortened by 3 bases and J by 6 bases, with 11 bases between the two germline ends. Germline V CDR1 and CDR2: MNHEY, SMNVEV (reference sequence). The CDR3 consists of 13 residues. In DNA form, the CDR3 reads TGTGCCAGCAGTTTCCTCGGACAGAATGGCTACACCTTC. Its protein is CASSFLGQNGYTF.

This chain connects TRBV27 to TRBJ2-7; D may be TRBD1 or TRBD2 (5 bases each). This CDR3 spans 14 amino acids. Germline V CDR1 and CDR2: MNHEY, SMNVEV (reference sequence). Trimming shortened V by 2 bases and J by 4 bases, and 12 bases separated the two germline ends. The chain's CDR3 is CASSLLGTLYEQYF. The CDR3, as DNA: TGTGCCAGCAGTTTACTAGGGACCCTGTACGAGCAGTACTTC.

V gene TRBV6-6 combines with J gene TRBJ2-1; D assignment may be TRBD1 or TRBD2 (6 bases each). Per the germline V gene, CDR1 is MNHNY and CDR2 is SVGAGI (reference sequence). The CDR3 is made up of 15 amino acids. V lost 2 bases and J 5 bases, leaving 13 bases between the germline ends. The CDR3 protein is CASSYPGAPHNEQFF. CDR3 nucleotides: TGTGCCAGCAGTTACCCGGGGGCCCCCCACAATGAGCAGTTCTTC.

The rearrangement joins TRBV4-2 to TRBJ1-1; 12 positions match TRBD1. CDR1 and CDR2 from the germline V gene are LGHNA and YNFKEQ. Trimming at V came to 0 bases and at J to 4 bases, leaving 3 bases not matched to a gene. The CDR3 has 16 residues. The CDR3, as DNA: TGTGCCAGCAGCCAAGAGGGACAGGGGGCGACCACTGAAGCTTTCTTT. It specifies CASSQEGQGATTEAFF.

The chain combines TRBV5-1 with TRBJ1-2; 9 nucleotides agree with TRBD1. The CDR3 runs to 14 residues. J was trimmed by 8 bases and V by 3 bases; bases with no gene match: 8. Germline loops: CDR1 SGHRS, CDR2 YFSETQ. CDR3 in amino acids: CASSSPGQGIGYTF. For the CDR3, the DNA is TGCGCCAGCAGCTCACCGGGACAGGGCATCGGCTACACCTTC.